This T cell receptor beta chain comes out of a study of OX40 agonist ivuxolimab in advanced cancers. The CDR3 loop spans 17 amino acids. CDR1 and CDR2 from the germline V gene are LGHNA and YSLEER. The ends lost 0 bases at V and 8 bases at J; junction bases unmatched: 10. Measured with immunoSEQ multiplex PCR; TCRdb has only the in-frame clones, and not every one. The sample consists of some 79,000 clones, around 90% of them appearing once. The sequenced sample was CD4+ or CD8+ T cells sorted from blood, obtained in a trial of the OX40 agonist ivuxolimab. The chain has TRBV4-3 and TRBJ2-1; 10 bases are a match to TRBD2. The TCR was taken from an adult with an advanced solid tumor such as melanoma, head and neck, liver or kidney cancer. CDR3 sequence reads: CASSQDVSAGGAYEQFF. The CDR3 DNA reads TGCGCCAGCAGCCAAGATGTATCAGCGGGAGGGGCGTATGAGCAGTTCTTC.